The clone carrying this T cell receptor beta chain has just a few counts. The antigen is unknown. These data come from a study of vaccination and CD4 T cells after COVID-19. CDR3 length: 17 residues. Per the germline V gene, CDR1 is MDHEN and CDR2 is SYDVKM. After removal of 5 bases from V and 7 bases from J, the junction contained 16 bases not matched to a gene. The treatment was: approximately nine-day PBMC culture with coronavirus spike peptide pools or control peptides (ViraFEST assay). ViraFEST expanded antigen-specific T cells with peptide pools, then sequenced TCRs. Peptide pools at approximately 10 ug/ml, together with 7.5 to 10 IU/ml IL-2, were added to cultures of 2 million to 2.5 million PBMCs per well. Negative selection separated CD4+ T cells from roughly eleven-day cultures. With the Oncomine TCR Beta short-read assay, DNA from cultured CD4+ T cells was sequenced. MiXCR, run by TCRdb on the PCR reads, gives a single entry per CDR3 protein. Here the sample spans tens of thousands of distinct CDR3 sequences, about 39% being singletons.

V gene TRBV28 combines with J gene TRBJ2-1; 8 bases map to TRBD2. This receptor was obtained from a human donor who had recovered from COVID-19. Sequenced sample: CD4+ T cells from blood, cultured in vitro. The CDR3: CASSPPPLPLAGNEQFF. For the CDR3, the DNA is TGTGCCAGCAGTCCTCCCCCCCTACCTTTAGCGGGGAATGAGCAGTTCTTC.